Presented here are 21 T cell receptor beta chains from one specimen sequenced in a study of blood T cell repertoires in COVID-19. The repertoire was sequenced with immunoSEQ multiplex PCR; TCRdb's copy has only in-frame clones and lacks some. The table records 28,000 or so clones, 91% of them present only once. The sample consisted of peripheral blood. Receptors were obtained from a human donor with active COVID-19. The donor label of this sample is uncertain.

The chain joins TRBV2 to TRBJ2-1, with a possible D match to TRBD2 (5 bases). CDR1 and CDR2 from the germline V gene are SNHLY and FYNNEI. The CDR3 runs 14 residues. The ends were cut back, 0 bases at V and 2 bases at J, with 5 bases in the middle. CDR3 loop: CASSEALAYNEQFF. DNA for the CDR3: TGTGCCAGCAGTGAAGCACTAGCCTACAATGAGCAGTTCTTC.

This chain links TRBV14 with TRBJ1-1; 9 nucleotides agree with TRBD1. Germline CDR1 and CDR2: SGHDN and FVKESK. Trimming cost V 6 bases and J 4 bases; bases outside gene matches: 12. The CDR3 loop spans 16 amino acids. CDR3 amino acids: CASSKVPGQGITEAFF. CDR3 bases: TGTGCCAGCAGTAAAGTGCCGGGACAGGGCATCACTGAAGCTTTCTTT.

This chain links TRBV4-2 with TRBJ2-1; 8 positions agree with TRBD2. Per the germline V gene, CDR1 is LGHNA and CDR2 is YNFKEQ. The CDR3 sequence is 16 residues long. V lost 1 base to trimming and J lost 3 bases; unmatched junction nucleotides: 5. The CDR3, as DNA: TGTGCCAGCAGCCAAGTTCCGGGGGGGAGCTACAATGAGCAGTTCTTC. Amino acid sequence: CASSQVPGGSYNEQFF.

The CDR3 sequence is CASSLTSGSLNEQFF. DNA of the CDR3: TGTGCCAGCAGCCTTACTAGCGGGAGTCTGAATGAGCAGTTCTTC. The chain has TRBV6-5 and TRBJ2-1; TRBD2 matches at 11 bases. The germline CDR1 and CDR2 sequences are MNHEY and SVGAGI. This CDR3 is built from 15 residues. V dropped 6 bases and J dropped 7; count of bases not matched to a gene: 8.

J is TRBJ2-1 and V is TRBV5-1; the D is unclear. Germline V gene lookup returns CDR1 SGHRS and CDR2 YFSETQ. The length of the CDR3 is 13 residues. Trimming removed 5 bases at V and 5 bases at J, with 11 bases between. In nucleotides, the CDR3 is TGCGCCAGCAGGTTCGCGGTAAACAATGAGCAGTTCTTC. This sequence encodes CASRFAVNNEQFF.

This clone was recorded only once. The V gene is TRBV7-8, the J gene TRBJ1-5; D gene unclear. V shed 1 base and J shed 1 base, with 11 bases lying between them. This CDR3 region has 16 residues. Germline CDR1 reads SGHVS; CDR2 reads FQNEAQ. CDR3 coding DNA: TGTGCCAGCAGCTTAGTTAGAAGCCGGAGCAATCAGCCCCAGCATTTT. It encodes CASSLVRSRSNQPQHF.

The V call is TRBV14, the J call TRBJ2-7; 7 bases are shared with TRBD2. Unmatched junction bases numbered 2, after V lost 1 base and J lost 8 bases. Per the germline V gene, CDR1 is SGHDN and CDR2 is FVKESK. CDR3 length: 12 amino acids. The CDR3: CASSQGLAQQYF. CDR3 sequence (DNA): TGTGCCAGCAGCCAAGGACTAGCCCAGCAGTACTTC.

The chain combines TRBV7-6 with TRBJ2-7; TRBD1 agrees at 8 bases. The V and J ends lost 2 bases and 3 bases, in that order; junction bases with no gene match: 6. The CDR3 covers 15 residues. CDR1 and CDR2 (germline): SGHVS, FNYEAQ. The CDR3 region has the DNA TGTGCCAGCAGCTTATATCAGGGGGCGAGCTACGAGCAGTACTTC. Translation: CASSLYQGASYEQYF. Filled out from reference TRBV7-6 and TRBJ2-7, the complete variable domain reads GAGVSQSPRYKVTKRGQDVALRCDPISGHVSLYWYRQALGQGPEFLTYFNYEAQQDKSGLPNDRFSAERPEGSISTLTIQRTEQRDSAMYRCASSLYQGASYEQYFGPGTRLTVT.

The chain links TRBV5-4 to TRBJ1-1, with a weak D call TRBD1 (5 bases). CDR1 and CDR2 from the germline V gene are SGHNT and YYREEE (reference sequence). Trimming cost V 0 bases and J 1 base, with 10 bases left between them. This CDR3 is 15 amino acids long. CDR3 sequence reads: CASSLGLGGNTEAFF. The CDR3 DNA follows: TGTGCCAGCAGCTTGGGTCTGGGGGGGAACACTGAAGCTTTCTTT.

This clone was seen a single time. The chain uses TRBV29-1 and TRBJ1-2; 7 bases fit TRBD1. This CDR3 is built from 15 residues. Germline V lookup: CDR1 SQVTM, CDR2 ANQGSEA. With 6 bases clipped from V and 1 base from J, the junction kept 11 bases outside the gene matches. CDR3 protein: CSVGYEGAINYGYTF. In DNA, the CDR3 is TGCAGCGTCGGATACGAGGGGGCAATTAACTATGGCTACACCTTC.

The genes are TRBV20-1 and TRBJ2-3, with 8 bases identical to TRBD2. J was trimmed by 3 bases and V by 3 bases; bases with no gene match: 5. CDR3 length: 14 residues. Looked up from germline, CDR1 is DFQATT and CDR2 is SNEGSKA (reference sequence). CDR3 residues: CSASSGGPTDTQYF. CDR3 sequence (DNA): TGCAGTGCTAGTTCGGGGGGGCCGACAGATACGCAGTATTTT.

The chain employs TRBV28 and TRBJ2-7, with no clear D. Per germline, CDR1 MDHEN and CDR2 SYDVKM. V lost 5 bases to trimming and J lost 10 bases, with 9 bases between them. The length of the CDR3 is 10 residues. The CDR3 nucleotides are TGTGCCAGCAGTGGCCCCCCCCAGTACTTC. Its protein product is CASSGPPQYF. Based on the CDR3 plus reference TRBV28 and TRBJ2-7, the full variable domain is DVKVTQSSRYLVKRTGEKVFLECVQDMDHENMFWYRQDPGLGLRLIYFSYDVKMKEKGDIPEGYSVSREKKERFSLILESASTNQTSMYLCASSGPPQYFGPGTRLTVT.

The chain is built from TRBV18 and TRBJ1-3, with a tentative D call TRBD1 (5 bases). This CDR3 has 16 residues. Germline values: CDR1 KGHSH, CDR2 LQKENI. V was clipped by 5 bases and J by 0 bases, with 14 bases between them. CDR3 in DNA: TGTGCCAGCTCAGCCGACAGTGCCATCTCTGGAAACACCATATATTTT. Its translation is CASSADSAISGNTIYF. Looking up the rest from reference TRBV18 and TRBJ1-3 gives the full variable domain: NAGVMQNPRHLVRRRGQEARLRCSPMKGHSHVYWYRQLPEEGLKFMVYLQKENIIDESGMPKERFSAEFPKEGPSILRIQQVVRGDSAAYFCASSADSAISGNTIYFGEGSWLTVV.

The J gene is TRBJ1-1, the V gene TRBV19; weak D call: TRBD1 (5 bases). In germline, CDR1 is LNHDA, CDR2 SQIVND (reference sequence). CDR3 size: 13 residues. The V end lost 7 bases, the J end lost 5 bases, and 14 bases lay between the germline ends. As DNA, the CDR3 is TGTGCCAGTAATCCGGGGGGTTGGACTGAAGCTTTCTTT. Translated, it gives CASNPGGWTEAFF.

This chain joins TRBV5-1 and TRBJ2-2; possibly TRBD2 for D (6 bases). The CDR3 contains 15 residues. In germline, CDR1 is SGHRS, CDR2 YFSETQ. The germline V and J ends were trimmed by 0 bases and 6 bases, with 12 bases remaining between them. The CDR3: CASSLAHGGAGELFF. For the CDR3, the DNA is TGCGCCAGCAGCTTGGCTCATGGAGGGGCCGGGGAGCTGTTTTTT.

This rearrangement joins TRBV19 to TRBJ1-2; D unresolved. Germline values: CDR1 LNHDA, CDR2 SQIVND (reference sequence). V lost 2 bases and J 4 bases, leaving 11 bases between the germline ends. This CDR3 comprises 14 residues. The CDR3 loop reads CASSIFGVLYGYTF. Here the CDR3 DNA reads TGTGCCAGTAGTATATTCGGGGTTCTCTATGGCTACACCTTC.

The chain is built from TRBV28 and TRBJ2-6; 7 bases agree with TRBD1. Germline V gene lookup returns CDR1 MDHEN and CDR2 SYDVKM. The CDR3 runs 16 residues. V trimming: 6 bases; J trimming: 2 bases; junction bases outside the gene matches: 7. CDR3: CASRSQGVTGANVLTF. The CDR3 DNA follows: TGTGCCAGCAGATCCCAGGGGGTCACTGGGGCCAACGTCCTGACTTTC. Full variable domain (outside the CDR3, taken from reference TRBV28 and TRBJ2-6): DVKVTQSSRYLVKRTGEKVFLECVQDMDHENMFWYRQDPGLGLRLIYFSYDVKMKEKGDIPEGYSVSREKKERFSLILESASTNQTSMYLCASRSQGVTGANVLTFGAGSRLTVL.

The rearrangement uses TRBV7-2 and TRBJ2-6, with unresolved D. CDR3 length equals 16 residues. Germline V gene lookup returns CDR1 SGHTA and CDR2 FQGNSA. V dropped 0 bases and J dropped 3 bases, with 9 bases sitting between them. In nucleotides, the CDR3 is TGTGCCAGCAGCTTAGCGCCCAGCGATGGGGCCAACGTCCTGACTTTC. As protein: CASSLAPSDGANVLTF.

V gene TRBV27 combines with J gene TRBJ1-1; D call uncertain. Germline V gives CDR1 MNHEY, CDR2 SMNVEV (reference sequence). The CDR3 spans 15 residues. V lost 3 bases and J lost 0, with 11 bases in between. CDR3 sequence: CASSFNIKMNTEAFF. The CDR3 DNA sequence: TGTGCCAGCAGTTTTAATATAAAAATGAACACTGAAGCTTTCTTT.

The chain joins TRBV7-5 to TRBJ2-7; TRBD2 is taken as the D call from the table, unchecked against the DNA. TRBV7-5 is recorded as a pseudogene. This CDR3 contains 14 residues. Here the CDR3 DNA reads TGTGTCAGAAGCCCGGGACTAGCGGGCTACGAGCAGTACTTC. It codes for CVRSPGLAGYEQYF.

J is TRBJ2-7 and V is TRBV11-3; TRBD2 matches at 11 bases. V lost 0 bases, J lost 3 bases, and 1 base stayed unmatched. There are 15 residues in the CDR3. CDR1 is SGHNT, CDR2 YENEEA, per germline. The CDR3 DNA sequence: TGTGCCAGCAGCTTAGACGGGACTAGCGGCTACGAGCAGTACTTC. Translated: CASSLDGTSGYEQYF. Full variable domain (remainder filled in from reference TRBV11-3 and TRBJ2-7): EAGVVQSPRYKIIEKKQPVAFWCNPISGHNTLYWYLQNLGQGPELLIRYENEEAVDDSQLPKDRFSAERLKGVDSTLKIQPAELGDSAVYLCASSLDGTSGYEQYFGPGTRLTVT.